This T cell receptor beta chain stems from a study of CD8+ T cells in alopecia areata. Germline CDR1 and CDR2: SQVTM and ANQGSEA. J gave up 3 bases and V 4 bases, and 7 bases lay outside the gene matches. The CDR3 runs 15 residues. This clone appeared a few times. In each case, RNA was isolated and then reverse transcribed into cDNA as the sequencing template. Generated by immunoSEQ multiplex PCR, the TCRdb table keeps only in-frame clones and is missing some. In the table there are 95,000 to 150,000 clones, about 50% of which are singletons. Treatment: oral pan-JAK inhibitor, 5-10 mg twice daily. Sorting of PBMCs yielded the CD4+ and CD8+ T cells.

The receptor comes from a human donor with alopecia areata. Sequences were derived from CD4+ T cells sorted from blood, sampled at week 4, from a patient treated with tofacitinib. The chain joins TRBV29-1 to TRBJ2-3; TRBD2 aligns across 10 bases. CDR3 amino acids: CSVGLSGGETDTQYF. Written as DNA, the CDR3 is TGCAGCGTTGGACTAAGCGGGGGGGAGACAGATACGCAGTATTTT.